The 25 T cell receptor beta chains given below trace back to one sample, sequenced in a study of blood T cell repertoires in COVID-19. TCRdb's table, derived via immunoSEQ multiplex PCR, lists solely in-frame clones and lacks some. The profile shows under 300,000 clones, 75% to 90% of them singletons. What was sequenced was peripheral blood. The receptor set was obtained from a woman in her sixties or seventies with acute or convalescent COVID-19.

The rearrangement uses TRBV18 and TRBJ2-3, with 7 bases that match TRBD2. Trimming cost V 3 bases and J 4 bases; bases outside gene matches: 13. CDR1 KGHSH and CDR2 LQKENI come from the germline V gene. The CDR3 has 17 amino acids. CDR3 residues: CASSPLTSEESADTQYF. CDR3 DNA: TGTGCCAGCTCACCTCTTACTAGCGAAGAAAGTGCAGATACGCAGTATTTT. Filled out from reference TRBV18 and TRBJ2-3, the complete variable domain reads NAGVMQNPRHLVRRRGQEARLRCSPMKGHSHVYWYRQLPEEGLKFMVYLQKENIIDESGMPKERFSAEFPKEGPSILRIQQVVRGDSAAYFCASSPLTSEESADTQYFGPGTRLTVL.

The gene calls are TRBV9 and TRBJ2-2, with a weak D call TRBD1 (5 bases). V was cut by 1 base and J by 6 bases, with 13 bases left in between. The CDR3 has 15 amino acids. Germline assignment: CDR1 SGDLS and CDR2 YYNGEE. Written as DNA, the CDR3 is TGTGCCAGCAGCGTAACCCAGGGATCGTCCGGGGAGCTGTTTTTT. Translation: CASSVTQGSSGELFF.

This chain connects TRBV3-1 (or the pseudogene TRBV3-2) to TRBJ2-3; weak D call: TRBD2 (5 bases). The CDR3 contains 12 residues. Germline values: CDR1 LGHDT, CDR2 YNNKEL (reference sequence). With 0 bases removed from V and 9 bases from J, the gap between germline ends came to 7 bases. CDR3 coding DNA: TGTGCCAGCAGCCAAGACCCGGGGACGCAGTATTTT. Protein product: CASSQDPGTQYF.

This chain joins TRBV18 and TRBJ1-2; tentative D call: TRBD1 (6 bases). The CDR3 totals 14 residues. Deletions cut 2 bases from V and 3 bases from J, with 10 bases between. CDR1 and CDR2 from the germline V gene are KGHSH and LQKENI. The CDR3 sequence: CASSPNRDDYGYTF. The CDR3 DNA reads TGTGCCAGCTCACCAAACAGGGATGACTATGGCTACACCTTC.

The genes are TRBV5-1 and TRBJ1-6; unclear D gene. The CDR3 totals 17 residues. Trimming shortened V by 0 bases and J by 0 bases, and 10 bases separated the two germline ends. The germline CDR1 and CDR2 sequences are SGHRS and YFSETQ. CDR3: CASSLEPPSSYNSPLHF. In nucleotides, the CDR3 is TGCGCCAGCAGCTTGGAGCCTCCGAGCTCCTATAATTCACCCCTCCACTTT.

V is TRBV19 and J is TRBJ1-1; 12 positions agree with TRBD1. The CDR3 extends over 17 amino acids. In germline, CDR1 is LNHDA, CDR2 SQIVND (reference sequence). Unmatched junction bases numbered 10, after V lost 6 bases and J lost 2 bases. CDR3 DNA sequence: TGTGCCAGTAGATTGCACCCAGGGACAGGGGGCAACACTGAAGCTTTCTTT. It specifies CASRLHPGTGGNTEAFF.

The CDR3 loop is CASSTEGTAGQPQHF. The CDR3 region has the DNA TGTGCCAGCAGCACCGAGGGGACAGCGGGCCAGCCCCAGCATTTT. The chain has TRBV6-5 and TRBJ1-5, with 7 nucleotides matching TRBD1. J lost 7 bases, V lost 6 bases, and 12 bases had no gene match. Germline assignment: CDR1 MNHEY and CDR2 SVGAGI. CDR3 length equals 15 residues.

The chain is built from TRBV18 and TRBJ1-6, with D hard to call. The CDR3 covers 13 residues. Germline-derived CDR1 and CDR2 are KGHSH and LQKENI. Trimming removed 2 bases from V and 7 bases from J, with 6 bases in between. The CDR3: CASSPVGNSPLHF. The CDR3 DNA reads as TGTGCCAGCTCACCAGTCGGGAATTCACCCCTCCACTTT. Based on the CDR3 plus reference TRBV18 and TRBJ1-6, the full variable domain is NAGVMQNPRHLVRRRGQEARLRCSPMKGHSHVYWYRQLPEEGLKFMVYLQKENIIDESGMPKERFSAEFPKEGPSILRIQQVVRGDSAAYFCASSPVGNSPLHFGNGTRLTVT.

The gene calls are TRBV29-1 and TRBJ2-3; D might be TRBD1 (5 bases). The CDR3 runs 12 residues. Trimming removed 3 bases from V and 6 bases from J, with 10 bases in between. Germline CDR1 is SQVTM and CDR2 is ANQGSEA. The CDR3 reads CSVEGRADTQYF. For the CDR3, the DNA is TGCAGCGTTGAGGGCAGGGCGGATACGCAGTATTTT.

The CDR3, as DNA: TGTGCCTGGAGTAACGGAGGCCACGGGGAGCTGTTTTTT. This translates into CAWSNGGHGELFF. The chain combines TRBV30 with TRBJ2-2; a possible D gene is TRBD2 (5 bases). Germline loops: CDR1 GTSNPN, CDR2 SVGIG (reference sequence). The V end lost 2 bases, the J end lost 7 bases, and 11 bases lay between the germline ends. The CDR3 sequence is 13 residues long.

V usage is TRBV5-4 and J usage is TRBJ2-3, with 9 bases lining up with TRBD2. The length of the CDR3 is 17 residues. The germline gives CDR1 SGHNT, CDR2 YYREEE (reference sequence). The V and J ends lost 0 bases and 3 bases, in that order; junction bases with no gene match: 8. The chain's CDR3 is CASSLVPAGGTTDTQYF. The CDR3 DNA follows: TGTGCCAGCAGCTTGGTCCCGGCGGGGGGGACAACAGATACGCAGTATTTT.

This clone has only a few counts. CDR3 sequence reads: CASSLPPYGYTF. The CDR3 DNA follows: TGTGCCAGCAGCTTACCCCCTTATGGCTACACCTTC. This rearrangement joins TRBV7-9 to TRBJ1-2; D unresolved. CDR1 SEHNR and CDR2 FQNEAQ come from the germline V gene (reference sequence). The V and J ends lost 2 bases and 5 bases respectively, with 6 bases between them. The CDR3 is 12 residues long.

This chain links TRBV14 with TRBJ1-3; 7 bases match TRBD1. Germline V lookup: CDR1 SGHDN, CDR2 FVKESK. The CDR3 loop spans 14 amino acids. Trimming removed 10 bases from V and 4 bases from J; junction bases left unmatched: 10. The CDR3 spells CAKALGQAGNTIYF. The CDR3 bases are TGTGCCAAAGCGCTAGGACAGGCAGGAAACACCATATATTTT.

The chain employs TRBV2 and TRBJ2-1; 12 positions match TRBD2. Germline CDR1 and CDR2: SNHLY and FYNNEI. This CDR3 region has 13 residues. V dropped 11 bases and J dropped 5; count of bases not matched to a gene: 4. CDR3 protein: CADRTSGDNEQFF. In nucleotides, the CDR3 is TGTGCCGACAGGACTAGCGGGGACAATGAGCAGTTCTTC. The full variable domain, completed using reference TRBV2 and TRBJ2-1, is EPEVTQTPSHQVTQMGQEVILRCVPISNHLYFYWYRQILGQKVEFLVSFYNNEISEKSEIFDDQFSVERPDGSNFTLKIRSTKLEDSAMYFCADRTSGDNEQFFGPGTRLTVL.

This clone has only a few counts. This sequence joins TRBV9 and TRBJ1-3, with D uncertain. In germline, CDR1 is SGDLS, CDR2 YYNGEE. V was trimmed by 1 base and J by 3 bases, leaving 17 bases between them. This CDR3 contains 17 residues. CDR3 nucleotides: TGTGCCAGCAGCGTAAAACAGAACCCGCTTATTGGAAACACCATATATTTT. It yields the protein CASSVKQNPLIGNTIYF.

Here the CDR3 reads CASSLRANTEAFF. The CDR3 DNA follows: TGCGCCAGCAGCTTGAGAGCGAACACTGAAGCTTTCTTT. V is TRBV5-1 and J is TRBJ1-1; D is undetermined. Germline lookup yields CDR1 SGHRS and CDR2 YFSETQ. V shed 1 base and J shed 1 base, with 5 bases lying between them. The CDR3 spans 13 residues.

V gene TRBV18 combines with J gene TRBJ1-1; D may be TRBD1 (5 bases). This CDR3 comprises 14 residues. V was cut by 2 bases and J by 0 bases, with 7 bases left in between. Germline V lookup: CDR1 KGHSH, CDR2 LQKENI. CDR3 in amino acids: CASSPTGMNTEAFF. In nucleotides, the CDR3 is TGTGCCAGCTCACCAACAGGAATGAACACTGAAGCTTTCTTT.

This CDR3 reads CASSPLAGGRSNEQFF. In DNA, the CDR3 is TGTGCCAGCAGCCCTCTGGCGGGGGGGCGCTCCAATGAGCAGTTCTTC. This chain connects TRBV5-4 to TRBJ2-1; 9 bases match TRBD2. Trimming at V came to 4 bases and at J to 6 bases, leaving 11 bases not matched to a gene. The CDR3 covers 16 residues. In germline, CDR1 is SGHNT, CDR2 YYREEE (reference sequence).

On this clone itself: This sample includes further DNA sequences coding for the same CDR3. The DNA of the CDR3 is TGCGCCAGCAGCCGGGGACAGGGGCGAGACACTGAAGCTTTCTTT. Its translation is CASSRGQGRDTEAFF. The V gene is TRBV4-1, the J gene TRBJ1-1; 10 nucleotides line up with TRBD1. V trimming: 4 bases; J trimming: 3 bases; junction bases outside the gene matches: 5. From germline, CDR1 is MGHRA and CDR2 YSYEKL. The CDR3 extends over 15 amino acids.

The chain is built from TRBV5-6 and TRBJ2-7; TRBD2 matches 7 bases. The germline V gene has CDR1 SGHDT and CDR2 YYEEEE. With V trimmed by 0 bases and J by 12 bases, 9 bases remained unmatched. This CDR3 spans 13 amino acids. CDR3 protein: CASSLAVSGKRYF. The CDR3 DNA is TGTGCCAGCAGCTTGGCGGTGAGCGGGAAGCGGTACTTC.

J is TRBJ1-3 and V is TRBV4-1; D ambiguous. The CDR3 is made up of 17 amino acids. Per the germline V gene, CDR1 is MGHRA and CDR2 is YSYEKL. V was pared by 1 base and J by 4 bases, with 17 bases between. The CDR3: CASSQVGRPEAGNTIYF. The CDR3 coding sequence is TGCGCCAGCAGCCAAGTTGGAAGACCTGAGGCCGGAAACACCATATATTTT.

V usage is TRBV10-1 and J usage is TRBJ2-7, with D maybe TRBD1 (5 bases). The CDR3 is 14 residues long. Germline V gene data show CDR1 as WNHNN and CDR2 as SYGVQD (reference sequence). With 0 bases removed from V and 5 bases from J, the gap between germline ends came to 11 bases. CDR3 sequence: CASSESDQGNEQYF. The CDR3 DNA sequence: TGCGCCAGCAGTGAGTCAGACCAGGGAAACGAGCAGTACTTC.

The rearrangement links TRBV9 to TRBJ2-3, with 9 bases aligning to TRBD2. Germline CDR1 and CDR2: SGDLS and YYNGEE. The CDR3 loop spans 13 amino acids. Trimming removed 4 bases from V and 10 bases from J; junction bases left unmatched: 7. CDR3 loop: CASSPDSGGAQYF. CDR3 in DNA: TGTGCCAGCAGCCCCGATAGCGGGGGAGCGCAGTATTTT.

In its sample, this clone was seen a few times. The rearrangement joins TRBV7-9 to TRBJ2-2, with 10 bases fitting TRBD2. CDR1 is SEHNR and CDR2 is FQNEAQ in the germline V gene (reference sequence). The CDR3 covers 17 residues. J lost 1 base, V lost 5 bases, and 7 bases had no gene match. CDR3 sequence: CASSRYSGGLNTGELFF. Here the CDR3 DNA reads TGTGCCAGCAGCCGCTATAGCGGGGGGCTGAACACCGGGGAGCTGTTTTTT.

This chain links TRBV18 with TRBJ2-2; D possibly corresponds to TRBD1 (5 bases). The V and J ends lost 4 bases and 1 base respectively, with 10 bases between them. The CDR3 is made up of 15 amino acids. The V gene's germline CDR1 is KGHSH and CDR2 LQKENI. CDR3 DNA sequence: TGTGCCAGCTCACAAAAGGGGCGGAACACCGGGGAGCTGTTTTTT. It translates to CASSQKGRNTGELFF.